The 18 T cell receptor beta chains below come from one sample, sequenced in a study of cytomegalovirus exposure and HLA in healthy donors. A multiplex PCR was run with 60 Vbeta primers and 13 Jbeta primers. Sequencing was performed with immunoSEQ multiplex PCR; in TCRdb, only in-frame clones are kept and a portion is missing. The data show around 210,000 clones, with approximately 78% seen just once and under 0.6% held by the top ten. The sample was PBMCs. The source of these receptors is a boy aged 5-17 years in good health and CMV-seronegative.

This clone was counted only a few times. The chain carries TRBV6-1 and TRBJ1-2, with a possible D match to TRBD1 (5 bases). The germline V and J ends were trimmed by 6 bases and 3 bases, with 11 bases remaining between them. The CDR3 consists of 13 residues. The germline gives CDR1 MNHNS, CDR2 SASEGT. CDR3 amino acids: CASSEGGDYGYTF. The DNA of the CDR3 is TGTGCCAGCAGCGAGGGAGGGGACTATGGCTACACCTTC.

About this clone itself: A junction boundary mismatches the germline segment, possibly from a read error. The chain uses TRBV6-5 and TRBJ1-2, with 8 bases that match TRBD1. Germline V gene data show CDR1 as MNHEY and CDR2 as SVGAGI. CDR3 length equals 15 residues. The CDR3 nucleotides read TGTGCCAGCAGTCGAATCGGACAGGGAGTCTATGGCTACCCCTTC. Translation gives CASSRIGQGVYGYPF.

The chain has TRBV2 and TRBJ2-7; 11 nucleotides align to TRBD1. Germline V gene sequence: CDR1 SNHLY, CDR2 FYNNEI. This CDR3 has 17 residues. V was clipped by 5 bases and J by 0 bases; unmatched bases: 9. The DNA for the CDR3 is TGTGCCAGCAGTTATGAGACCGGGACAGGGGGCTCCTACGAGCAGTACTTC. Encoded protein: CASSYETGTGGSYEQYF.

For the CDR3, the DNA is TGTGCCAGCAGCGTAGCAGGGGACTATGGCTACACCTTC. Translated, it gives CASSVAGDYGYTF. The rearrangement links TRBV9 to TRBJ1-2; possibly TRBD1 for D (6 bases). Germline loops: CDR1 SGDLS, CDR2 YYNGEE. CDR3 length: 13 residues. V was trimmed by 0 bases and J by 3 bases, leaving 6 bases between them.

The V and J genes are TRBV11-3 and TRBJ2-1; possibly TRBD2 for D (7 bases). The V gene's germline CDR1 is SGHNT and CDR2 YENEEA. V was pared by 0 bases and J by 0 bases, with 12 bases between. This CDR3 contains 17 residues. The CDR3 sequence: CASSLDRGGGSYNEQFF. Here the CDR3 DNA reads TGTGCCAGCAGCTTAGATCGAGGGGGGGGCTCCTACAATGAGCAGTTCTTC.

The chain carries TRBV7-8 and TRBJ1-4; D gene uncertain. Germline values: CDR1 SGHVS, CDR2 FQNEAQ. The CDR3 has 15 residues. The germline V and J ends were trimmed by 5 bases and 13 bases, with 23 bases remaining between them. The CDR3 sequence: CASSNHDGAAGRLFF. The CDR3 region has the DNA TGTGCCAGCAGCAATCACGACGGAGCAGCGGGTAGACTGTTTTTT.

The chain couples TRBV7-9 to TRBJ1-1, with D possibly TRBD1 on 5 matching bases. Per germline, CDR1 SEHNR and CDR2 FQNEAQ (reference sequence). The CDR3 consists of 13 residues. The V gene lost 5 bases and the J gene lost 5 bases, with 12 bases spanning the gap. Here the CDR3 DNA reads TGTGCCAGCAGCCCACCCCAGGGTACTGAAGCTTTCTTT. It specifies CASSPPQGTEAFF.

The chain joins TRBV15 to TRBJ1-4; D is ambiguous. Germline-derived CDR1 and CDR2 are LNHNV and YYDKDF (reference sequence). The CDR3 sequence is 12 residues long. V lost 3 bases to trimming and J lost 8 bases, with 7 bases between them. The DNA for the CDR3 is TGTGCCACCAGCAGGGGAGGGGAAAAACTGTTTTTT. The encoded protein is CATSRGGEKLFF.

This clone was counted between two and nine times. The gene calls are TRBV30 and TRBJ2-1, with D perhaps TRBD2 (5 bases). V dropped 5 bases and J dropped 13 bases, with 18 bases sitting between them. CDR1 GTSNPN and CDR2 SVGIG come from the germline V gene (reference sequence). The CDR3 consists of 12 residues. The CDR3 loop reads CAWDTWAGHQFF. CDR3 in DNA: TGTGCCTGGGACACTTGGGCGGGCCATCAGTTCTTC.

The chain uses TRBV5-6 and TRBJ1-1; 7 bases are shared with TRBD1. Germline CDR1 is SGHDT and CDR2 is YYEEEE. With V trimmed by 0 bases and J by 8 bases, 4 bases remained unmatched. This CDR3 contains 13 residues. The CDR3 loop reads CASSLEGAWEAFF. Here the CDR3 DNA reads TGTGCCAGCAGCTTGGAGGGGGCCTGGGAAGCTTTCTTT.

J is TRBJ2-5 and V is TRBV5-1; 12 bases are shared with TRBD1. This CDR3 has 16 residues. V was pared by 4 bases and J by 5 bases, with 9 bases of the junction left unmatched. Germline V gene sequence: CDR1 SGHRS, CDR2 YFSETQ. CDR3 DNA sequence: TGCGCCAGCAGCCCGGGACAGGGGGCGAATTGGGAGACCCAGTACTTC. Protein product: CASSPGQGANWETQYF.

This clone has more than one count but fewer than ten. The genes are TRBV10-3 and TRBJ2-3; a possible D gene is TRBD2 (5 bases). In germline, CDR1 is ENHRY, CDR2 SYGVKD. CDR3 size: 14 residues. V gave up 3 bases and J gave up 2 bases, with 9 bases separating them. CDR3 nucleotides: TGTGCCATCAGTGACAAGGGAGACACAGATACGCAGTATTTT. As protein: CAISDKGDTDTQYF.

The rearrangement links TRBV19 to TRBJ2-3; 12 nucleotides align to TRBD2. The germline V gene encodes CDR1 LNHDA and CDR2 SQIVND (reference sequence). Trimming cost V 6 bases and J 2 bases; bases outside gene matches: 3. The CDR3 loop spans 15 amino acids. The CDR3 is CASSTSGRPTDTQYF. For the CDR3, the DNA is TGTGCCAGTAGCACTAGCGGGAGGCCCACAGATACGCAGTATTTT. Looking up the rest from reference TRBV19 and TRBJ2-3 gives the full variable domain: DGGITQSPKYLFRKEGQNVTLSCEQNLNHDAMYWYRQDPGQGLRLIYYSQIVNDFQKGDIAEGYSVSREKKESFPLTVTSAQKNPTAFYLCASSTSGRPTDTQYFGPGTRLTVL.

The chain uses TRBV30 and TRBJ1-6, with TRBD1 identical over 9 bases. Germline V gene lookup returns CDR1 GTSNPN and CDR2 SVGIG (reference sequence). V lost 8 bases to trimming and J lost 10 bases; unmatched junction nucleotides: 9. The CDR3 is made up of 13 amino acids. CDR3 protein: CARGGQGKSPLHF. In DNA, the CDR3 is TGTGCCCGGGGCGGACAGGGGAAATCACCCCTCCACTTT.

The rearrangement links TRBV2 to TRBJ1-6; 9 nucleotides match TRBD1. Per germline, CDR1 SNHLY and CDR2 FYNNEI. V shed 4 bases and J 8 bases; nucleotides not matched to a gene: 9. The CDR3 consists of 16 residues. The CDR3 loop is CASSVRTGGADSPLHF. CDR3 nucleotides: TGTGCCAGCAGTGTGAGAACAGGGGGCGCGGATTCACCCCTCCACTTT.

This clone was observed a few times. The chain uses TRBV5-1 and TRBJ2-1; 8 bases are a match to TRBD1. V lost 0 bases and J lost 9; bases outside the gene matches: 11. The CDR3 is 16 amino acids. CDR1 SGHRS and CDR2 YFSETQ come from the germline V gene. Here the CDR3 DNA reads TGCGCCAGCAGCTTGGCCGAAGGACAGGGAGTAGTTGAGCAGTTCTTC. Translation: CASSLAEGQGVVEQFF.

The chain employs TRBV29-1 and TRBJ2-7; no reliable D call. V was cut by 5 bases and J by 3 bases, with 8 bases left in between. Germline CDR1 is SQVTM and CDR2 is ANQGSEA. This CDR3 has 11 residues. CDR3 DNA: TGCAGCGTTTACGACTTCTACGAGCAGTACTTC. Translation: CSVYDFYEQYF.

The chain recombines TRBV2 with TRBJ2-1; 14 bases fit TRBD2. The germline gives CDR1 SNHLY, CDR2 FYNNEI. The CDR3 sequence is 18 residues long. The ends lost 3 bases at V and 7 bases at J; junction bases unmatched: 11. The CDR3 bases are TGTGCCAGCAGTGACATCGGACTAGCGGGAGGTAGGGTAAATGAGCAGTTCTTC. As protein: CASSDIGLAGGRVNEQFF.